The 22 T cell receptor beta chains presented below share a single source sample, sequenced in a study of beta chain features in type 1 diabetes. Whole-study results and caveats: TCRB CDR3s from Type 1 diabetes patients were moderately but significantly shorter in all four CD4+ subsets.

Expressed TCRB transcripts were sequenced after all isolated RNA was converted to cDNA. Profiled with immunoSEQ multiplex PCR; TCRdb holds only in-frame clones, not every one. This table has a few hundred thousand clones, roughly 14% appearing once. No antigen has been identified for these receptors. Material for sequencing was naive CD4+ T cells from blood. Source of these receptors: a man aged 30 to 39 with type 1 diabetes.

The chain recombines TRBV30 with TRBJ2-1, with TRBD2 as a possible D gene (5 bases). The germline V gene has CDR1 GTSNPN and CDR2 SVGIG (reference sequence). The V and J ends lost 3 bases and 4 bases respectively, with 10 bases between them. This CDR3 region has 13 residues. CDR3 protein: CAWRSGGYNEQFF. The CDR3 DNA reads TGTGCCTGGAGATCCGGCGGGTACAATGAGCAGTTCTTC.

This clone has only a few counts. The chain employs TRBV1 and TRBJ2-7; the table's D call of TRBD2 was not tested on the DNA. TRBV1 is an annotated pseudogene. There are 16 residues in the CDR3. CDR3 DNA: TGCACCAGCAGCCCCCCGTGCGGGGGAAGTTTGTACGAGCAGTACTTC. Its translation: CTSSPPCGGSLYEQYF.

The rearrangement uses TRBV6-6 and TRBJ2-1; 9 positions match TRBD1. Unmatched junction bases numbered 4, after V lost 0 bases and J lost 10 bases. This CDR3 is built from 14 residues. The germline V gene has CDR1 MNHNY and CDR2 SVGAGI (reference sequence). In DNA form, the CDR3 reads TGTGCCAGCAGTTACTCACAGGGGGCAGGGGAGCAGTTCTTC. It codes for CASSYSQGAGEQFF.

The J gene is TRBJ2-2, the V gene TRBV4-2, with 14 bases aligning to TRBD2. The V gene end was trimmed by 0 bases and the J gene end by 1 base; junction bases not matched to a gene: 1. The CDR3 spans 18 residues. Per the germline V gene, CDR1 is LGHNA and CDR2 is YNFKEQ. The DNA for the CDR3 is TGTGCCAGCAGCCAAGATGGGACTAGCGGGGGGAACACCGGGGAGCTGTTTTTT. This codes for CASSQDGTSGGNTGELFF.

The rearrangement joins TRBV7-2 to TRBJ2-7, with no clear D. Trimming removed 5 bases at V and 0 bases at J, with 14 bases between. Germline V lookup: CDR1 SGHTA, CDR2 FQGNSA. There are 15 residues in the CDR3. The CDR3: CASSADSSSSYEQYF. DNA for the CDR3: TGTGCCAGCAGCGCGGATAGCTCCAGCTCCTACGAGCAGTACTTC.

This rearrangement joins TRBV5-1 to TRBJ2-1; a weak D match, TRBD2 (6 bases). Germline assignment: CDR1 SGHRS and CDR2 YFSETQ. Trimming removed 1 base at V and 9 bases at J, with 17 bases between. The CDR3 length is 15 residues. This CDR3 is CASSLRVAEGREQFF. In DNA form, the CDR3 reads TGCGCCAGCAGCTTGAGGGTAGCGGAGGGGCGTGAGCAGTTCTTC. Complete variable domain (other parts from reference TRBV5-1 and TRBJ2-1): KAGVTQTPRYLIKTRGQQVTLSCSPISGHRSVSWYQQTPGQGLQFLFEYFSETQRNKGNFPGRFSGRQFSNSRSEMNVSTLELGDSALYLCASSLRVAEGREQFFGPGTRLTVL.

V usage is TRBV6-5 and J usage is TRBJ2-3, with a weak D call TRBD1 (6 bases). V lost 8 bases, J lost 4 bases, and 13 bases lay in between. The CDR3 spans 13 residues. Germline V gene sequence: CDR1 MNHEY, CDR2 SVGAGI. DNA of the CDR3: TGTGCCAGCCACAGGGCCAAGGCAGATACGCAGTATTTT. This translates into CASHRAKADTQYF.

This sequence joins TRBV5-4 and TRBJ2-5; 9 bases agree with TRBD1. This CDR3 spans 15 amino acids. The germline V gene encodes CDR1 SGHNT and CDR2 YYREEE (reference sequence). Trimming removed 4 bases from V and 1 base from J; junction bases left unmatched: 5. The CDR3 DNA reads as TGTGCCAGCAGCGCCGACAGGGGGTTCCAAGAGACCCAGTACTTC. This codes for CASSADRGFQETQYF.

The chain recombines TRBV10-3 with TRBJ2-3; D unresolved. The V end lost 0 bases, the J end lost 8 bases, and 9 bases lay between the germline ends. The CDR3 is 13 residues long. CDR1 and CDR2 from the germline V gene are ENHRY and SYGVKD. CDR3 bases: TGTGCCATCAGTGAGTCATTCACCGGTACGCAGTATTTT. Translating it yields CAISESFTGTQYF.

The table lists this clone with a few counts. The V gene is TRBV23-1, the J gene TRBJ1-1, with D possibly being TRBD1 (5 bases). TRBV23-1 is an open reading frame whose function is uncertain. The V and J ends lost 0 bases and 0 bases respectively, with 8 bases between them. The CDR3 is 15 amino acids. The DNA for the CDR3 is TGCGCCAGCAGTCAATCGACAGATATGAACACTGAAGCTTTCTTT. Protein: CASSQSTDMNTEAFF.

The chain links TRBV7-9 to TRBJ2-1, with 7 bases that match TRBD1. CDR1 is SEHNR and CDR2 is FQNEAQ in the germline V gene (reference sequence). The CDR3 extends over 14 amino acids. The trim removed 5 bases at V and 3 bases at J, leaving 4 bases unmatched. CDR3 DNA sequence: TGTGCCAGCAGCCCGGCAGGGGGCTACAATGAGCAGTTCTTC. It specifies CASSPAGGYNEQFF. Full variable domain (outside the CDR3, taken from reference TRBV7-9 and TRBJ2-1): DTGVSQNPRHKITKRGQNVTFRCDPISEHNRLYWYRQTLGQGPEFLTYFQNEAQLEKSRLLSDRFSAERPKGSFSTLEIQRTEQGDSAMYLCASSPAGGYNEQFFGPGTRLTVL.

CDR3 coding DNA: TGTGCCACCAGCAGAGGTCAACAGTCCTTCTACGAGCAGTACTTC. Its translation is CATSRGQQSFYEQYF. This chain links TRBV15 with TRBJ2-7, with no clear D. The CDR3 sequence is 15 residues long. Germline V lookup: CDR1 LNHNV, CDR2 YYDKDF (reference sequence). V was shortened by 1 base and J by 3 bases, with 13 bases between the two germline ends.

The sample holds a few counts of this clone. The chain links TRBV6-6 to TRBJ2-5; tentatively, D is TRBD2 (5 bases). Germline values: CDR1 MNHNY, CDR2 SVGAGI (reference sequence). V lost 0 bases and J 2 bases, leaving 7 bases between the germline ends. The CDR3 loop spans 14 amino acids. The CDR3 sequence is CASSYSRRQETQYF. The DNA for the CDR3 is TGTGCCAGCAGTTACTCCCGGAGGCAAGAGACCCAGTACTTC.

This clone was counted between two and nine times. CDR3 sequence reads: CASSGGRNSPLHF. DNA for the CDR3: TGTGCCAGCAGCGGGGGTCGGAATTCACCCCTCCACTTT. J is TRBJ1-6 and V is TRBV25-1, with D perhaps matching TRBD1 (5 bases). The length of the CDR3 is 13 residues. V lost 6 bases and J 7 bases, leaving 10 bases between the germline ends. The germline V gene has CDR1 MGHDK and CDR2 SYGVNS. Filled out from reference TRBV25-1 and TRBJ1-6, the complete variable domain reads EADIYQTPRYLVIGTGKKITLECSQTMGHDKMYWYQQDPGMELHLIHYSYGVNSTEKGDLSSESTVSRIRTEHFPLTLESARPSHTSQYLCASSGGRNSPLHFGNGTRLTVT.

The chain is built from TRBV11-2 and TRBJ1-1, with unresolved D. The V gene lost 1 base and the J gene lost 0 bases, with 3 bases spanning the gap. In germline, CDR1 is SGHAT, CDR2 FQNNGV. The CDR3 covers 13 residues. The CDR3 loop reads CASSLALNTEAFF. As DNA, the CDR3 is TGTGCCAGCAGCTTAGCCTTGAACACTGAAGCTTTCTTT. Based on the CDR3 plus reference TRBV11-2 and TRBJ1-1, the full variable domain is EAGVAQSPRYKIIEKRQSVAFWCNPISGHATLYWYQQILGQGPKLLIQFQNNGVVDDSQLPKDRFSAERLKGVDSTLKIQPAKLEDSAVYLCASSLALNTEAFFGQGTRLTVV.

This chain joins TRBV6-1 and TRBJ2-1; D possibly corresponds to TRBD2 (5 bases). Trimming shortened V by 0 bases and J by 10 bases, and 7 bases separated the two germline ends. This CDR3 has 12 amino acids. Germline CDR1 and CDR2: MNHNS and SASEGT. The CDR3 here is CASSEAQREQFF. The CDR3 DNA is TGTGCCAGCAGTGAAGCTCAGCGGGAGCAGTTCTTC.

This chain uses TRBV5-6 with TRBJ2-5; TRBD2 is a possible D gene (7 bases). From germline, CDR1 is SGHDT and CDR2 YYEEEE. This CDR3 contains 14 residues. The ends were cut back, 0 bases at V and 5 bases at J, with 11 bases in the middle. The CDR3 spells CASSLVGGPETQYF. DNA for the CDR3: TGTGCCAGCAGCTTGGTGGGGGGGCCTGAGACCCAGTACTTC.

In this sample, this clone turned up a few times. Here the CDR3 reads CASSSRHVGYTF. DNA for the CDR3: TGTGCCAGTAGTTCGCGACACGTTGGCTACACCTTC. J is TRBJ1-2 and V is TRBV19, with D unresolved. Looked up from germline, CDR1 is LNHDA and CDR2 is SQIVND (reference sequence). This CDR3 comprises 12 residues. V lost 5 bases and J lost 7, with 11 bases in between.

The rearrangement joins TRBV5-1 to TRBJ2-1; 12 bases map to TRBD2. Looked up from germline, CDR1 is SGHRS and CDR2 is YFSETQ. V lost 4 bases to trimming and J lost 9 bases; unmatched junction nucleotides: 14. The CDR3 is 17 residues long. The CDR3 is CASSPPEGLAGLGEQFF. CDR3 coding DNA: TGCGCCAGCAGCCCCCCAGAAGGACTAGCGGGATTGGGTGAGCAGTTCTTC.

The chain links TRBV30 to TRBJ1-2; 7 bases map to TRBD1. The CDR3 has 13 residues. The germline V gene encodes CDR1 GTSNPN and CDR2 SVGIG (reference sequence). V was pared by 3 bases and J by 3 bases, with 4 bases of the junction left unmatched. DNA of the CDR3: TGTGCCTGGAGCCCCGGGACAGACTATGGCTACACCTTC. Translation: CAWSPGTDYGYTF.

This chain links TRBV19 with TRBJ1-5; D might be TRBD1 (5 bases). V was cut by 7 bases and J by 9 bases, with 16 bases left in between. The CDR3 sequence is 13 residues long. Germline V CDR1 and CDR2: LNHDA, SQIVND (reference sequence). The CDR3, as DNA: TGTGCCAGTATCGACAGCAATTCGTCGCCCCAGCATTTT. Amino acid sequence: CASIDSNSSPQHF.

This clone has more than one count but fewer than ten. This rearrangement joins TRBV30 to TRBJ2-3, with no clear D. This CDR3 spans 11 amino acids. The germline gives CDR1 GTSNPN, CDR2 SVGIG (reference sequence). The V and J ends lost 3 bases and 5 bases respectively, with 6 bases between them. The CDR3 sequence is CAWRTRDTQYF. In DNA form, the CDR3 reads TGTGCCTGGAGGACTCGAGATACGCAGTATTTT. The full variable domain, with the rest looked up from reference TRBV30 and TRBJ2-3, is SQTIHQWPATLVQPVGSPLSLECTVEGTSNPNLYWYRQAAGRGLQLLFYSVGIGQISSEVPQNLSASRPQDRQFILSSKKLLLSDSGFYLCAWRTRDTQYFGPGTRLTVL.